Following are 18 T cell receptor beta chains from one sample sequenced in a study of long-term antiretroviral therapy in people with HIV. Survey-level resolution applied to immunoSEQ assay v3.0. Libraries were prepared by immunoSEQ multiplex PCR; TCRdb keeps only in-frame clonotypes and omits some of them. The repertoire holds roughly 42,000 clones, with more than 80% as singletons. The material sequenced was unsorted PBMCs, taken 3.1 years after starting antiretroviral therapy. Receptor source: a woman in her forties or fifties with HIV.

This clone was picked up a small number of times. The V gene is TRBV2, the J gene TRBJ1-1, with D possibly being TRBD1 (5 bases). Germline lookup yields CDR1 SNHLY and CDR2 FYNNEI. The CDR3 loop spans 14 amino acids. Trimming pared 7 bases from V and 0 bases from J, leaving 12 bases between. The CDR3 DNA sequence: TGTGCCAGCAACCCGACAGCGTTGAACACTGAAGCTTTCTTT. Translated, it gives CASNPTALNTEAFF. The full variable domain, its missing parts supplied by reference TRBV2 and TRBJ1-1, is EPEVTQTPSHQVTQMGQEVILRCVPISNHLYFYWYRQILGQKVEFLVSFYNNEISEKSEIFDDQFSVERPDGSNFTLKIRSTKLEDSAMYFCASNPTALNTEAFFGQGTRLTVV.

This clone was observed a single time. The genes are TRBV14 and TRBJ2-3; D is unclear. Germline V gene sequence: CDR1 SGHDN, CDR2 FVKESK. The CDR3 contains 15 residues. The V gene lost 3 bases and the J gene lost 0 bases, with 10 bases spanning the gap. CDR3 protein: CASSHSSDSTDTQYF. CDR3 in DNA: TGTGCCAGCAGCCACTCTTCCGATAGCACAGATACGCAGTATTTT. Drawing the rest from reference TRBV14 and TRBJ2-3, the complete variable domain is EAGVTQFPSHSVIEKGQTVTLRCDPISGHDNLYWYRRVMGKEIKFLLHFVKESKQDESGMPNNRFLAERTGGTYSTLKVQPAELEDSGVYFCASSHSSDSTDTQYFGPGTRLTVL.

This clone appeared a few times. The chain employs TRBV5-1 and TRBJ1-2; 9 positions agree with TRBD1. In germline, CDR1 is SGHRS, CDR2 YFSETQ. This CDR3 has 15 amino acids. V shed 1 base, J shed 2 bases, and the junction held 3 bases outside the gene matches. This CDR3 is CASSLRTGANYGYTF. CDR3 nucleotide sequence: TGCGCCAGCAGCTTGAGGACAGGGGCGAACTATGGCTACACCTTC.

V and J are TRBV9 and TRBJ2-2; tentative D call: TRBD2 (5 bases). Germline V CDR1 and CDR2: SGDLS, YYNGEE. V was shortened by 0 bases and J by 5 bases, with 8 bases between the two germline ends. The CDR3 sequence is 14 residues long. Here the CDR3 reads CASSVAGSTGELFF. In nucleotides, the CDR3 is TGTGCCAGCAGCGTAGCGGGGAGTACCGGGGAGCTGTTTTTT.

The chain combines TRBV2 with TRBJ1-4; D not resolved. Germline CDR1 and CDR2: SNHLY and FYNNEI. Trimming removed 4 bases from V and 4 bases from J, with 10 bases in between. The CDR3 is 14 amino acids. The CDR3 spells CASSARTINEKLFF. The DNA for the CDR3 is TGTGCCAGCAGTGCTAGGACCATTAATGAAAAACTGTTTTTT. Complete variable domain (other parts from reference TRBV2 and TRBJ1-4): EPEVTQTPSHQVTQMGQEVILRCVPISNHLYFYWYRQILGQKVEFLVSFYNNEISEKSEIFDDQFSVERPDGSNFTLKIRSTKLEDSAMYFCASSARTINEKLFFGSGTQLSVL.

This clone has a handful of counts. The genes are TRBV30 and TRBJ1-6; perhaps TRBD1 as D (5 bases). The CDR3 runs to 13 residues. Trimming took off 4 bases at V and 8 bases at J, with 12 bases between the two ends. The V gene's germline CDR1 is GTSNPN and CDR2 SVGIG (reference sequence). CDR3 residues: CAWTGTPDSPLHF. The CDR3 region has the DNA TGTGCCTGGACTGGGACTCCAGATTCACCCCTCCACTTT.

The chain uses TRBV27 and TRBJ2-7; 8 nucleotides align to TRBD1. V was clipped by 4 bases and J by 2 bases; unmatched bases: 4. This CDR3 region has 14 residues. Germline assignment: CDR1 MNHEY and CDR2 SMNVEV (reference sequence). The CDR3 DNA sequence: TGTGCCAGCAGTTCCCGGACAGGGACCTACGAGCAGTACTTC. Translation gives CASSSRTGTYEQYF.

The gene calls are TRBV2 and TRBJ1-3; 8 nucleotides agree with TRBD1. From germline, CDR1 is SNHLY and CDR2 FYNNEI. V gave up 4 bases and J gave up 0 bases; unmatched junction bases: 5. The CDR3 length is 16 residues. The CDR3 here is CASSGQGSNSGNTIYF. The CDR3 region has the DNA TGTGCCAGCAGTGGACAGGGGTCCAACTCTGGAAACACCATATATTTT.

This chain connects TRBV6-5 to TRBJ1-4; D is unresolved. This CDR3 comprises 14 residues. The V and J ends lost 6 bases and 0 bases respectively, with 8 bases between them. CDR1 and CDR2 (germline): MNHEY, SVGAGI. In nucleotides, the CDR3 is TGTGCCAGCAGGTCACACGCAACTAATGAAAAACTGTTTTTT. It codes for CASRSHATNEKLFF.

The chain links TRBV19 to TRBJ1-1, with D unresolved. CDR1 LNHDA and CDR2 SQIVND come from the germline V gene (reference sequence). The V gene lost 9 bases and the J gene lost 9 bases, with 17 bases spanning the gap. CDR3 length: 12 residues. For the CDR3, the DNA is TGTGCCAGCCGCTCGGACGGGCTTAAAGCTTTCTTT. This codes for CASRSDGLKAFF.

This clone was counted once. This chain connects TRBV7-3 to TRBJ1-3, with TRBD1 as a possible D gene (5 bases). CDR3 length: 15 residues. The germline CDR1 and CDR2 sequences are SGHTA and FQGTGA. The ends were cut back, 2 bases at V and 1 base at J, with 9 bases in the middle. The CDR3 loop is CASSLSGGSGNTIYF. The CDR3 coding sequence is TGTGCCAGCAGCTTATCGGGGGGTTCTGGAAACACCATATATTTT.

This clone turned up a few times. The chain couples TRBV4-1 to TRBJ2-7; D call uncertain. V was clipped by 0 bases and J by 7 bases, with 16 bases between them. Germline loops: CDR1 MGHRA, CDR2 YSYEKL. CDR3 size: 15 residues. In DNA form, the CDR3 reads TGCGCCAGCAGCCAAGACTGGATGGGTTCGCGAGAGCAGTACTTC. Translating it yields CASSQDWMGSREQYF.

V and J are TRBV29-1 and TRBJ2-2, with 7 bases that match TRBD1. This CDR3 is built from 16 residues. The V and J ends lost 7 bases and 4 bases, in that order; junction bases with no gene match: 15. CDR1 is SQVTM, CDR2 ANQGSEA, per germline. CDR3 nucleotide sequence: TGCAGCGGTTTTTCCCCAAGGGGGCCGGGCACCGGGGAGCTGTTTTTT. Translation gives CSGFSPRGPGTGELFF.

The chain recombines TRBV28 with TRBJ1-4, with D uncertain. The CDR3 is 15 residues long. Trimming took 2 bases from V and 3 from J, leaving 10 bases between them. Germline lookup yields CDR1 MDHEN and CDR2 SYDVKM. The CDR3 loop reads CASSLGSPANEKLFF. The CDR3 DNA reads as TGTGCCAGCAGTTTAGGATCTCCGGCTAATGAAAAACTGTTTTTT.

This clone was recorded a few times. The genes are TRBV7-2 and TRBJ1-2, with D possibly being TRBD1 (6 bases). CDR1 is SGHTA and CDR2 is FQGNSA in the germline V gene. The CDR3 has 14 amino acids. Trimming took off 1 base at V and 4 bases at J, with 10 bases between the two ends. The CDR3 DNA follows: TGTGCCAGCAGCTTAGTACAGGGAATCTATGGCTACACCTTC. This sequence encodes CASSLVQGIYGYTF.

The V call is TRBV7-2, the J call TRBJ2-5; 10 bases match TRBD2. Germline CDR1 is SGHTA and CDR2 is FQGNSA. Trimming at V came to 9 bases and at J to 5 bases, leaving 6 bases not matched to a gene. CDR3 length: 13 residues. DNA for the CDR3: TGTGCCAGTCTAGCGGGGGCGAAGGAGACCCAGTACTTC. Its protein product is CASLAGAKETQYF.

J is TRBJ1-2 and V is TRBV9; 8 bases align to TRBD1. CDR3 length: 15 residues. Germline V gives CDR1 SGDLS, CDR2 YYNGEE. V shed 5 bases and J 0 bases; nucleotides not matched to a gene: 6. CDR3 DNA sequence: TGTGCCAGCAGTCCCTCAGGGGGCACTAACTATGGCTACACCTTC. Amino acids: CASSPSGGTNYGYTF.

The chain links TRBV6-1 to TRBJ1-2, with D possibly matching TRBD1 (6 bases). V dropped 2 bases and J dropped 8 bases, with 12 bases sitting between them. The germline V gene encodes CDR1 MNHNS and CDR2 SASEGT. The CDR3 contains 13 residues. Written as DNA, the CDR3 is TGTGCCAGCAGTGAAAGGACAGAACGCGGCTACACCTTC. Translation gives CASSERTERGYTF.